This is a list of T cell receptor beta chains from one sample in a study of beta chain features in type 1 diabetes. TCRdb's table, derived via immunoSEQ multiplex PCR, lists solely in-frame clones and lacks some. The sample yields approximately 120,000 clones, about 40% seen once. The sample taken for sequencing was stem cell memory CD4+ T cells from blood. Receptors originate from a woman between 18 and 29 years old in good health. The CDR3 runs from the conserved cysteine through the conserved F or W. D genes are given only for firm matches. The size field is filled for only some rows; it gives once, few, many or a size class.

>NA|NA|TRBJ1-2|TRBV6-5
TGTGCCAGCAGTTATAGTGCGAGGCCGTCCTATGGCTACACCTTC
CASSYSARPSYGYTF
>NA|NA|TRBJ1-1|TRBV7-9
TGTGCCAGCAGCGCACGCATGAGGGCGGAAGCTTTCTTT
CASSARMRAEAFF
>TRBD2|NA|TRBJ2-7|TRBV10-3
TGTGCCATCGCGGTACTAGCGGGAGCCTACGAGCAGTACTTC
CAIAVLAGAYEQYF
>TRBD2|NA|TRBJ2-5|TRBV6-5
TGTGCCACGACGGGCCAGCGGGAGGGGAGGGAGACCCAGTACTTC
CATTGQREGRETQYF
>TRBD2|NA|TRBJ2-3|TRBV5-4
TGTGCCAGCAGCTTGGGCCGCCTAGCGGGAGGGATTTACACAGATACGCAGTATTTT
CASSLGRLAGGIYTDTQYF
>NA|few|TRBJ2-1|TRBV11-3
TGTGCCAGCAGCTCCCGCGGGGTTAATTCCGGTGAGCAGTTCTTC
CASSSRGVNSGEQFF
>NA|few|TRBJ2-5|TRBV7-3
TGTGCCAGCAGCTTAACCATCCAAGAGACCCAGTACTTC
CASSLTIQETQYF
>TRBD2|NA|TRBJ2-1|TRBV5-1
TGCGCCAGCAGCGGAGCGGGGATCTCCTACAATGAGCAGTTCTTC
CASSGAGISYNEQFF
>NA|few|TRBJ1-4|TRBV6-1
TGTGCCAGCAGTGAACGGGGAGGGAATGAAAAACTGTTTTTT
CASSERGGNEKLFF
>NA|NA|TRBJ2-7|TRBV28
TGTGCCAGCAGTTTCTCCAGCTCCTACGAGCAGTACTTC
CASSFSSSYEQYF
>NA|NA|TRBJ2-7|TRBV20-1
TGCAGTGCTAAGGGGGCCTACGAGCAGTACTTC
CSAKGAYEQYF
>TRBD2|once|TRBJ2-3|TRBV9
TGTGCCAGCAGCGTCGGACTAGCGGGAGGGCCTTGGCCCCCGTTAATCACAGATACGCAGTATTTT
CASSVGLAGGPWPPLITDTQYF
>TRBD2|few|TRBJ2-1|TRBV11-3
TGTGCCAGCAGCCTAACTAGCGCGAGAGTCGATGAGCAGTTCTTC
CASSLTSARVDEQFF
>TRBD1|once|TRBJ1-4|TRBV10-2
TGCGCCAGCAGTGACCGGACAGGGAGAGGTGAAAAACTGTTTTTT
CASSDRTGRGEKLFF
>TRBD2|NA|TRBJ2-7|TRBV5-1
TGCGCCAGCAGCTCCGGACTTGGCGGGAGGCACGAGCAGTACTTC
CASSSGLGGRHEQYF